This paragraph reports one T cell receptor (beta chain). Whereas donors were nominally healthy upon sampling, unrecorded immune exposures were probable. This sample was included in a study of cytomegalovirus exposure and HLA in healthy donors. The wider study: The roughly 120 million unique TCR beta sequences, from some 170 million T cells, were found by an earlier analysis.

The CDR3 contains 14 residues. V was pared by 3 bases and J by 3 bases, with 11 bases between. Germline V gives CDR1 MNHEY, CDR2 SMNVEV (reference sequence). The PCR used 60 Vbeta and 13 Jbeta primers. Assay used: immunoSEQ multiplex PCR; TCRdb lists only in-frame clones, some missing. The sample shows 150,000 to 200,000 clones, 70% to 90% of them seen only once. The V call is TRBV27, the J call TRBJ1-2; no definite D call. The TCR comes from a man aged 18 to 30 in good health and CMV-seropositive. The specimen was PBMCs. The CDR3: CASSFRGLDYGYTF. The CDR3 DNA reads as TGTGCCAGCAGTTTTCGAGGGCTCGACTATGGCTACACCTTC.